This T cell receptor beta chain emerged from a study of T cell responses to AZD1222 COVID-19 vaccine. This clone has just one count. Its antigen remains unidentified. Study findings and constraints: Repertoires were collected only later (after the peak T cell response had occurred). Elevations in Spike-specific TCR breadth and depth followed administration of two AZD1222 doses.

V was clipped by 4 bases and J by 10 bases, with 20 bases between them. CDR1 and CDR2 (germline): SGHRS, YFSETQ. This CDR3 comprises 15 residues. Measured with immunoSEQ multiplex PCR; TCRdb has only the in-frame clones, and not every one. The sample has some 160,000 clones; roughly 92% are singletons. V is TRBV5-1 and J is TRBJ2-2; perhaps D is TRBD1 or TRBD2 (8 bases each). The sequence was obtained from an adult in good health. The input for sequencing was peripheral blood, taken on day 0 of AZD1222 vaccination. CDR3 DNA sequence: TGCGCCAGCAGCCCGGGGGGGACAGGCCTCGTGGAGCTGTTTTTT. Translating gives CASSPGGTGLVELFF.